This TCR beta chain was captured in a study of cytomegalovirus exposure and HLA in healthy donors. Regarding the study as a whole: In a later analysis, specific HLA alleles were associated with more than 15,000 TCR beta sequences at a 0.05 false discovery rate. Later work showed greater clonal expansion in HLA-associated TCR beta chains than in equally common others. Immune exposure was documented only through CMV serostatus.

Between the trimmed V and J ends, which lost 0 bases and 0 bases, there was a span of 15 bases. The CDR3 is 19 amino acids. The germline V gene encodes CDR1 LNHNV and CDR2 YYDKDF (reference sequence). Vbeta (60) and Jbeta (13) primers were used in the PCR. Method: immunoSEQ multiplex PCR; TCRdb's copy keeps in-frame clones and lacks some. Of 100,000 to 150,000 clones in the sample, 60% to 85% are singletons; the top ten hold 0.95% to 1.5%. Notes on this clone: Antigen specificity is unknown.

The material sequenced was PBMCs. The TCR sequence derives from a female donor in good health and CMV-seronegative. The J gene is TRBJ2-6, the V gene TRBV15; possible D gene TRBD1, 5 bases. CDR3 coding DNA: TGTGCCACCAGCAGAGATCACAGGCGTCAAATCTCTGGGGCCAACGTCCTGACTTTC. This sequence encodes CATSRDHRRQISGANVLTF.